This TCR beta chain is drawn from a study of PD-1 blockade in classical Hodgkin lymphoma. Each patient's relapse followed autologous stem cell transplantation, and brentuximab vedotin exposure varied. Generated by immunoSEQ multiplex PCR, the TCRdb table keeps only in-frame clones and is missing some. The sample contains more than 25,000 clones, around 70% of which appear only once. The germline V gene has CDR1 SQVTM and CDR2 ANQGSEA. The CDR3 has 11 amino acids. Trimming pared 7 bases from V and 12 bases from J, leaving 16 bases between. The genes are TRBV29-1 and TRBJ2-1; weak D call: TRBD2 (6 bases). The specimen was peripheral blood mononuclear cells (PBMCs), collected before the second cycle of nivolumab. This receptor was obtained from a human donor with classical Hodgkin lymphoma. DNA of the CDR3: TGCAGCGCCATTGCGGGACTTGGGCAGTTCTTC. Translation: CSAIAGLGQFF.